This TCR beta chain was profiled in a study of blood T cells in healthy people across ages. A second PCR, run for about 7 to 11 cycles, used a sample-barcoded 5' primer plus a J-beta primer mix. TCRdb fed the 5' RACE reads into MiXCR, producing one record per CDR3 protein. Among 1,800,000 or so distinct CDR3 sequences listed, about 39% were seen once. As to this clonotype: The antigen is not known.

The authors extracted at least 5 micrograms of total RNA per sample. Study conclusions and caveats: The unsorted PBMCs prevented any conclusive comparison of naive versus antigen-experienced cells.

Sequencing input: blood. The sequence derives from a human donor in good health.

The CDR3 DNA sequence: TGTGCCAGCAGCACCTGGGACACCGATACCACAGATACGCAGTATTTT. Amino acid sequence: CASSTWDTDTTDTQYF. The chain carries TRBV7-9 and TRBJ2-3; maybe TRBD1 (6 bases). The CDR3 is 16 amino acids. The V gene lost 5 bases and the J gene lost 2 bases, with 17 bases spanning the gap. CDR1 is SEHNR, CDR2 FQNEAQ, per germline (reference sequence).